These T cell receptor beta chains were read from a single sample in a study of PD-1 blockade in classical Hodgkin lymphoma. The assay was immunoSEQ multiplex PCR, and TCRdb's table has in-frame clones only and misses some. The table includes 2,000 or so clones, around four fifths detected once. Sequencing was performed on CD4+ T cells from blood, taken before the fourth cycle of nivolumab. The source of these receptors is a human donor with classical Hodgkin lymphoma. Both conserved end residues are part of each CDR3. D genes are given only for firm matches. The size field is filled for only some rows; it gives once, few, many or a size class.

TRBJ2-2 | TRBV7-6 | . | . | CASRRTANTGELFF | TGTGCCAGCAGGCGCACAGCGAACACCGGGGAGCTGTTTTTT
TRBJ1-5 | TRBV19 | few | . | CASSKGSYSNQPQHF | TGTGCCAGTAGTAAGGGGAGTTATAGCAATCAGCCCCAGCATTTT
TRBJ2-7 | TRBV29-1 | . | TRBD1 | CSVGQYYEQYF | TGCAGCGTGGGACAGTACTACGAGCAGTACTTC
TRBJ2-1 | TRBV23-1 | . | . | CASSQSNRGTVSYNEQFF | TGCGCCAGCAGTCAATCAAATCGGGGGACAGTCTCCTACAATGAGCAGTTCTTC
TRBJ1-1 | TRBV12-5 | . | . | CASGLIVTQGTEAFF | TGTGCTAGTGGTTTGATTGTTACCCAGGGGACTGAAGCTTTCTTT
TRBJ1-1 | TRBV7-9 | . | . | CASSLGGGAVAEAFF | TGTGCCAGCAGCCTAGGGGGGGGCGCGGTCGCTGAAGCTTTCTTT
TRBJ2-2 | TRBV6-9 | . | TRBD2 | CASSPGRLEGGELFF | TGTGCCAGCAGCCCCGGGAGGTTAGAGGGCGGGGAGCTGTTTTTT
TRBJ1-1 | TRBV6-5 | few | TRBD1 | CASLRQGGADTEAFF | TGTGCCAGCCTACGACAGGGCGGGGCGGACACTGAAGCTTTCTTT
TRBJ2-5 | TRBV9 | once | TRBD2 | CASSVEGPGSGGPETQYF | TGTGCCAGCAGCGTAGAGGGTCCAGGTAGCGGGGGGCCAGAGACCCAGTACTTC
TRBJ1-1 | TRBV6-6 | . | . | CASSWDTNIEAFF | TGTGCCAGCAGTTGGGACACGAATATTGAAGCTTTCTTT
TRBJ2-7 | TRBV11-3 | . | . | CASSLGLRDEQYF | TGTGCCAGCAGCTTAGGGTTGAGAGACGAGCAGTACTTC
TRBJ2-1 | TRBV6-6 | . | TRBD2 | CASSYAAGGPYNEQFF | TGTGCCAGCAGTTACGCAGCGGGGGGACCCTACAATGAGCAGTTCTTC
TRBJ2-2 | TRBV5-6 | . | . | CASSLWAGWDTGELFF | TGTGCCAGCAGCTTGTGGGCGGGGTGGGACACCGGGGAGCTGTTTTTT
TRBJ1-1 | TRBV2 | . | . | CASSDEPPGTEAFF | TGTGCCAGCAGTGACGAGCCCCCCGGGACTGAAGCTTTCTTT
TRBJ1-2 | TRBV30 | . | . | CAWRAVANYGYTF | TGTGCCTGGAGGGCAGTGGCTAACTATGGCTACACCTTC
TRBJ2-3 | TRBV9 | . | . | CASSVLAGPTDTQYF | TGTGCCAGCAGCGTACTTGCGGGGCCCACAGATACGCAGTATTTT
TRBJ1-1 | TRBV5-1 | . | . | CASSPAQETNTEAFF | TGCGCCAGCAGCCCCGCACAAGAAACGAACACTGAAGCTTTCTTT
TRBJ2-5 | TRBV7-8 | . | TRBD1 | CASSSKGQGGETQYF | TGTGCCAGCAGCTCGAAGGGACAGGGCGGCGAGACCCAGTACTTC
TRBJ2-1 | TRBV5-1 | . | TRBD2 | CASSLVLANNEQFF | TGCGCCAGCAGCTTGGTACTAGCGAACAATGAGCAGTTCTTC
TRBJ2-1 | TRBV9 | . | . | CASSFSYGGYNEQFF | TGTGCCAGCAGCTTCAGTTATGGGGGTTACAATGAGCAGTTCTTC
TRBJ2-7 | TRBV5-6 | once | . | CASSLQGPLGAEQYF | TGTGCCAGCAGCTTGCAGGGCCCCCTCGGGGCCGAGCAGTACTTC
TRBJ2-7 | TRBV30 | . | . | CAWSVFHEQYF | TGTGCCTGGAGTGTATTCCACGAGCAGTACTTC
TRBJ2-2 | TRBV6-1 | . | TRBD2 | CASRGGWIGELFF | TGTGCCAGCAGGGGGGGGTGGATCGGGGAGCTGTTTTTT
TRBJ2-5 | TRBV10-3 | . | TRBD2 | CAIGGLAGETQYF | TGTGCCATCGGGGGACTAGCGGGAGAGACCCAGTACTTC
TRBJ2-2 | TRBV19 | . | . | CAMGETNTGELFF | TGTGCCATGGGCGAAACTAACACCGGGGAGCTGTTTTTT
TRBJ1-2 | TRBV9 | . | . | CASSVEDNYGYTF | TGTGCCAGCAGCGTAGAGGATAACTATGGCTACACCTTC
TRBJ2-7 | TRBV21-1 | . | . | CASCQTQGAYEQYF | TGTGCCAGCTGTCAAACACAGGGGGCCTACGAGCAGTACTTC
TRBJ2-3 | TRBV7-3 | . | . | CASSLLGADTQYF | TGTGCCAGCAGCTTACTGGGAGCAGATACGCAGTATTTT
TRBJ2-7 | TRBV7-2 | . | TRBD1 | CASSLVRGPSYEQYF | TGTGCCAGCAGCTTAGTCAGGGGGCCCTCCTACGAGCAGTACTTC
TRBJ2-7 | TRBV30 | few | TRBD1 | CAWSPRDRGHSYEQYF | TGTGCCTGGAGTCCCCGGGACAGGGGGCATAGCTACGAGCAGTACTTC
TRBJ2-3 | TRBV18 | . | . | CASSPFRDPSTDTQYF | TGTGCCAGCTCACCCTTTAGAGATCCTAGCACAGATACGCAGTATTTT
TRBJ2-7 | TRBV11-2 | once | . | CASSFRGTYEQYF | TGTGCCAGCAGCTTCAGGGGAACCTACGAGCAGTACTTC
TRBJ2-3 | TRBV7-3 | . | TRBD2 | CASSPGLATDTQYF | TGTGCCAGCAGCCCCGGACTAGCGACAGATACGCAGTATTTT
TRBJ1-2 | TRBV11-2 | . | TRBD1 | CASSTGDRGDGYTF | TGTGCCAGCAGCACCGGGGACAGGGGTGATGGCTACACCTTC
TRBJ1-2 | TRBV4-1 | . | . | CASSQGTLQGLHLGYYGYTF | TGCGCCAGCAGCCAGGGTACTTTACAGGGTTTGCATTTGGGCTACTATGGCTACACCTTC
TRBJ1-1 | TRBV11-1 | . | TRBD1 | CASSTRTGNTEAFF | TGTGCCAGCAGCACGAGGACAGGGAACACTGAAGCTTTCTTT
TRBJ2-7 | TRBV9 | . | TRBD2 | CASSSGGLYEQYF | TGTGCCAGCAGCTCGGGGGGGCTCTACGAGCAGTACTTC